These T cell receptor beta chains were read from a single sample in a study of OX40 agonist ivuxolimab in advanced cancers. Assay: immunoSEQ multiplex PCR; the TCRdb copy retains only in-frame clones and omits some. The table lists 35,000 to 40,000 clones, less than 85% of them singletons, with approximately 1.8% in the top ten. This sample comprised CD4+ or CD8+ T cells sorted from blood, obtained in a trial of the OX40 agonist ivuxolimab. The receptors were gathered from an adult with an advanced solid tumor such as melanoma, head and neck, liver or kidney cancer. The CDR3 runs from the conserved cysteine through the conserved F or W. D genes are given only for firm matches. A row's size may be missing; if present it is once, few, many or a size class.

TRBV7-2,once,TRBD2,TRBJ2-3,CASSLGSGGRIDTQYF,TGTGCCAGCAGCTTAGGTAGCGGGGGGCGTATAGATACGCAGTATTTT
TRBV6-5,-,TRBD2,TRBJ2-7,CAAKRSGNLYEQYF,TGTGCCGCAAAACGAAGCGGGAACCTCTACGAGCAGTACTTC
TRBV5-3,few,TRBD2,TRBJ2-3,CARRLAGSTDTQYF,TGTGCCAGAAGGCTAGCGGGGTCTACAGATACGCAGTATTTT
TRBV5-6,-,TRBD2,TRBJ2-1,CASSLQRGNYNEQFF,TGTGCCAGCAGCTTGCAGCGGGGCAACTACAATGAGCAGTTCTTC
TRBV18,-,-,TRBJ1-6,CASSPQTAYNSPLHF,TGTGCCAGCTCACCACAAACGGCCTATAATTCACCCCTCCACTTT
TRBV27,-,-,TRBJ2-3,CASSLVSANTQYF,TGTGCCAGCAGTTTGGTCAGTGCCAATACGCAGTATTTT
TRBV5-1,-,-,TRBJ1-1,CASSLEQGEAFF,TGCGCCAGCAGCTTGGAACAGGGTGAAGCTTTCTTT
TRBV6-1,-,-,TRBJ1-5,CASIYRGNQPQHF,TGTGCCAGCATCTACAGAGGGAATCAGCCCCAGCATTTT
TRBV4-2,-,TRBD1,TRBJ1-2,CASSPPGQGVGGYTF,TGTGCCAGCAGCCCACCGGGACAGGGGGTAGGAGGCTACACCTTC
TRBV4-3,-,-,TRBJ1-1,CASSQSGNTEAFF,TGCGCCAGCAGCCAATCCGGGAACACTGAAGCTTTCTTT
TRBV7-9,-,-,TRBJ1-2,CAIGPGDLSGGYTF,TGTGCCATCGGGCCAGGGGATTTGTCGGGTGGCTACACCTTC
TRBV7-7,-,-,TRBJ2-1,CASTLNQDTTRVSYNEQFF,TGTGCTAGCACCCTAAACCAAGATACAACACGAGTCTCCTACAATGAGCAGTTCTTC
TRBV7-8,-,-,TRBJ2-2,CASSHIRGGTGELFF,TGTGCCAGCAGCCATATCAGGGGAGGCACCGGGGAGCTGTTTTTT
TRBV6-5,-,TRBD1,TRBJ1-1,CASSGTVNTEAFF,TGTGCCAGCAGCGGGACAGTGAACACTGAAGCTTTCTTT
TRBV4-2,once,-,TRBJ2-4,CASSQDRGTKNIQYF,TGTGCCAGCAGCCAAGATCGGGGAACCAAAAACATTCAGTACTTC
TRBV9,few,-,TRBJ2-6,CASSPTLGGGAGANVLTF,TGTGCCAGCAGCCCTACCCTCGGAGGGGGCGCTGGGGCCAACGTCCTGACTTTC
TRBV5-8,-,TRBD1,TRBJ2-7,CASSRPDRGGSYEQYF,TGTGCCAGCAGCCGTCCGGACAGGGGAGGTTCGTACGAGCAGTACTTC
TRBV7-2,-,-,TRBJ1-1,CASRKNTEAFF,TGTGCCAGCAGGAAGAACACTGAAGCTTTCTTT
TRBV7-2,-,TRBD1,TRBJ1-1,CASSLNQGAIEAFF,TGTGCCAGCAGCTTAAACCAGGGGGCTATTGAAGCTTTCTTT
TRBV5-1,-,TRBD1,TRBJ2-7,CASSLGDRDLEQYF,TGCGCCAGCAGCTTGGGGGACAGGGACCTCGAGCAGTACTTC
TRBV5-1,-,-,TRBJ2-5,CASSLSGLRETQYF,TGCGCCAGCAGCTTGTCAGGTCTCCGGGAGACCCAGTACTTC
TRBV5-5,-,-,TRBJ1-1,CASRAEGEGTAAFF,TGTGCCAGCAGGGCGGAAGGGGAGGGCACCGCAGCTTTCTTT
TRBV11-3,-,TRBD2,TRBJ2-5,CASSLGGTSQETQYF,TGTGCCAGCAGCTTAGGGGGGACTAGCCAAGAGACCCAGTACTTC
TRBV30,-,TRBD1,TRBJ1-1,CAWSRPGGEAFF,TGTGCCTGGAGTAGGCCAGGGGGCGAAGCTTTCTTT
TRBV7-9,once,TRBD1,TRBJ2-1,CASSFRDRVIEQFF,TGTGCCAGCAGCTTCCGGGACAGGGTCATTGAGCAGTTCTTC
TRBV11-2,-,-,TRBJ1-4,CASSSDRWEKLFF,TGTGCCAGCAGCTCGGACAGATGGGAAAAACTGTTTTTT
TRBV6-6,-,-,TRBJ1-6,CASSYRVRDSPLHF,TGTGCCAGCAGTTACCGGGTTAGGGATTCACCCCTCCACTTT
TRBV29-1,-,TRBD2,TRBJ2-1,CSGRWASGGAAIF,TGCAGCGGACGGTGGGCTAGCGGGGGGGCGGCAATCTTC
TRBV29-1,few,-,TRBJ2-7,CSVGAIEYEQYF,TGCAGCGTTGGTGCCATAGAGTACGAGCAGTACTTC
TRBV5-1,-,-,TRBJ2-2,CASSRTQGGGELFF,TGCGCCAGCAGCAGGACCCAGGGGGGCGGGGAGCTGTTTTTT
TRBV11-2,-,-,TRBJ1-5,CASALSVGGNQPQHF,TGTGCCAGCGCCCTCTCGGTGGGAGGCAATCAGCCCCAGCATTTT
TRBV7-2,-,TRBD2,TRBJ2-1,CASSSSGLAAEQFF,TGTGCCAGCAGCTCGTCGGGACTAGCGGCTGAGCAGTTCTTC
TRBV18,-,-,TRBJ1-1,CASSPLGGKSTEAFF,TGTGCCAGCTCACCGTTGGGAGGGAAAAGCACTGAAGCTTTCTTT
TRBV27,-,TRBD1,TRBJ1-1,CASSLSDPGGNTEAFF,TGTGCCAGCAGTTTATCGGACCCAGGGGGGAACACTGAAGCTTTCTTT
TRBV5-6,once,-,TRBJ2-5,CASSLAVGARETQYF,TGTGCCAGCAGCTTGGCGGTCGGGGCCAGGGAGACCCAGTACTTC
TRBV7-9,-,-,TRBJ2-7,CASSPQGWEQYF,TGTGCCAGCAGCCCCCAGGGGTGGGAGCAGTACTTC
TRBV2,once,TRBD2,TRBJ2-1,CASSQRLAGTLYNEQFF,TGTGCCAGCAGCCAAAGACTAGCGGGGACCCTCTACAATGAGCAGTTCTTC
TRBV4-2,-,-,TRBJ2-1,CASSHSSNEQFF,TGTGCCAGCAGTCACAGCAGCAATGAGCAGTTCTTC
TRBV29-1,-,-,TRBJ1-2,CSVGEGGGGRGYTF,TGCAGCGTTGGAGAAGGTGGCGGGGGACGTGGCTACACCTTC
TRBV5-6,-,-,TRBJ1-4,CASSAPGTDSNEKLFF,TGTGCCAGCAGCGCCCCCGGGACGGACTCTAATGAAAAACTGTTTTTT
TRBV4-3,-,-,TRBJ2-3,CASSQDPGLTQYF,TGCGCCAGCAGCCAAGATCCAGGCCTAACGCAGTATTTT
TRBV7-2,-,TRBD1,TRBJ2-7,CASSSTGTGGYEQYF,TGTGCCAGCAGCTCGACCGGGACAGGGGGCTACGAGCAGTACTTC
TRBV6-5,-,TRBD1,TRBJ2-5,CASSYSTGEQETQYF,TGTGCCAGCAGTTACTCGACAGGGGAGCAAGAGACCCAGTACTTC
TRBV10-3,-,TRBD1,TRBJ1-2,CAITTSDRGDYGYTF,TGTGCCATCACTACGTCCGACAGGGGGGACTATGGCTACACCTTC
TRBV2,-,TRBD2,TRBJ2-1,CASSDPTSGGHNEQFF,TGTGCCAGCAGTGACCCGACTAGCGGGGGACACAATGAGCAGTTCTTC
TRBV10-3,-,TRBD1,TRBJ2-7,CAISEETGGNEQYF,TGTGCCATCAGTGAAGAAACAGGGGGGAACGAGCAGTACTTC
TRBV4-2,-,TRBD2,TRBJ2-1,CASSQDQSSGGAHEQFF,TGTGCCAGCAGCCAAGATCAGTCTAGCGGGGGGGCTCATGAGCAGTTCTTC
TRBV7-9,-,-,TRBJ1-1,CASSLAGVAGEAFF,TGTGCCAGCAGCTTAGCGGGGGTCGCCGGTGAAGCTTTCTTT
TRBV25-1,once,-,TRBJ1-5,CASSEMGQGNQPQHF,TGTGCCAGCAGTGAAATGGGTCAGGGAAATCAGCCCCAGCATTTT
TRBV5-1,-,-,TRBJ2-6,CASSPRQVVSGANVLTF,TGCGCCAGCAGCCCAAGACAGGTCGTTTCTGGGGCCAACGTCCTGACTTTC
TRBV7-3,once,-,TRBJ2-2,CASSTFDGYTGELFF,TGTGCCAGCAGCACCTTCGACGGGTACACCGGGGAGCTGTTTTTT
TRBV20-1,-,-,TRBJ2-7,CSAEKGHEQYF,TGCAGTGCGGAAAAGGGCCACGAGCAGTACTTC